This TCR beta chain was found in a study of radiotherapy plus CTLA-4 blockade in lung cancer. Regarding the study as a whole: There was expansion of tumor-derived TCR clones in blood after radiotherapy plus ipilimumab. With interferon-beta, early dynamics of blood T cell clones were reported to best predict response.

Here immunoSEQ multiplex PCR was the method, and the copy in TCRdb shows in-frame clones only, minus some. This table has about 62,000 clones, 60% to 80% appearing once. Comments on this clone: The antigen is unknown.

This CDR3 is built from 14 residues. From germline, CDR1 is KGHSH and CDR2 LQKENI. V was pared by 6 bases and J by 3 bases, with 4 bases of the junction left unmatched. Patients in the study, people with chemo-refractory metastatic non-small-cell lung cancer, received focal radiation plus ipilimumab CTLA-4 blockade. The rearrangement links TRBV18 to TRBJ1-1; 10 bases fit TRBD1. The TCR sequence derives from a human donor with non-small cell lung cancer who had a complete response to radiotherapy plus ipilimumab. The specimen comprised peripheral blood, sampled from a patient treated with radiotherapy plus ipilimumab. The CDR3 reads CASSAGTGDTEAFF. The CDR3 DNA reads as TGTGCCAGCTCGGCCGGGACAGGGGACACTGAAGCTTTCTTT.